These 17 T cell receptor beta chains share one sample of origin, sequenced in a study of T cell changes during pregnancy in multiple sclerosis. This table comes from immunoSEQ multiplex PCR, and its TCRdb copy is limited to in-frame clones, with some not included. Of roughly 68,000 clones listed, 92% are singletons. Material: peripheral blood, obtained in the second trimester of pregnancy. Receptors were obtained from a female donor in good health, enrolled as a control in a pregnancy study.

This clone was detected once. J is TRBJ2-5 and V is TRBV2; D is ambiguous. The V end was cut by 7 bases, the J end by 5 bases, with 14 bases between. Germline lookup yields CDR1 SNHLY and CDR2 FYNNEI. CDR3 size: 13 residues. In DNA, the CDR3 is TGTGCCAGCAAGGTCGAATTGCGGGAGACCCAGTACTTC. Translated, it gives CASKVELRETQYF.

This chain links TRBV6-4 with TRBJ2-1, with D possibly TRBD1 on 6 matching bases. V was pared by 2 bases and J by 6 bases, with 14 bases between. The CDR3 is 15 amino acids. Per the germline V gene, CDR1 is MRHNA and CDR2 is SNTAGT. Here the CDR3 reads CASSDPINRVNEQFF. The CDR3 DNA reads TGTGCCAGCAGTGACCCAATTAACAGGGTCAATGAGCAGTTCTTC.

This chain connects TRBV4-2 to TRBJ1-1; maybe TRBD1 (5 bases). Trimming pared 4 bases from V and 10 bases from J, leaving 22 bases between. This CDR3 region has 15 residues. Germline V gene data show CDR1 as LGHNA and CDR2 as YNFKEQ. The CDR3 region has the DNA TGTGCCAGCAGCCGCGATAGAGACAGCGCCAGTGGAGCTTTCTTT. Translating it yields CASSRDRDSASGAFF.

The rearrangement uses TRBV28 and TRBJ2-1, with 14 positions matching TRBD2. The V segment lost 6 bases and the J segment 8 bases; nucleotides outside the gene matches: 6. The CDR3 consists of 15 residues. Germline V CDR1 and CDR2: MDHEN, SYDVKM. CDR3: CASSPSGLAGDEQFF. For the CDR3, the DNA is TGTGCCAGCAGCCCCTCGGGACTAGCGGGAGATGAGCAGTTCTTC.

V and J are TRBV11-2 and TRBJ2-7, with a weak D call TRBD1 (6 bases). From germline, CDR1 is SGHAT and CDR2 FQNNGV. The length of the CDR3 is 15 residues. V was cut by 4 bases and J by 9 bases, with 22 bases left in between. The CDR3 protein is CASSSLSGHRGSQYF. The CDR3 nucleotides read TGTGCCAGCAGCTCCCTCTCGGGACATCGGGGTTCGCAGTACTTC.

V usage is TRBV4-1 and J usage is TRBJ2-1; TRBD2 matches at 9 bases. The V gene's germline CDR1 is MGHRA and CDR2 YSYEKL. The CDR3 loop spans 17 amino acids. V was pared by 1 base and J by 6 bases, with 10 bases of the junction left unmatched. The CDR3 DNA reads as TGCGCCAGCAGCCAAGTAGTAGGGGGGACTAGCAGCAATGAGCAGTTCTTC. It translates to CASSQVVGGTSSNEQFF.

This clone is a singleton in its sample. The chain has TRBV7-3 and TRBJ2-7; 11 nucleotides agree with TRBD2. There are 15 residues in the CDR3. Germline loops: CDR1 SGHTA, CDR2 FQGTGA. J gave up 0 bases and V 5 bases, and 3 bases lay outside the gene matches. CDR3 nucleotide sequence: TGTGCCAGCAGCCTGACTAGCGGGACCTCCTACGAGCAGTACTTC. Translation gives CASSLTSGTSYEQYF.

The gene calls are TRBV13 and TRBJ1-1; TRBD1 might be the D (5 bases). Germline CDR1 PRHDT, CDR2 FYEKMQ (reference sequence). The CDR3 is 14 residues long. Trimming stripped 6 bases from V and 2 bases from J, with 13 bases between. CDR3 protein: CASREQGQNTEAFF. As DNA, the CDR3 is TGTGCCAGCAGGGAACAAGGACAAAACACTGAAGCTTTCTTT.

The chain employs TRBV6-6 and TRBJ2-1; 9 bases fit TRBD2. CDR3 size: 15 residues. Losses at the gene ends were 2 bases for V and 5 bases for J; bases not matched to a gene: 4. Germline assignment: CDR1 MNHNY and CDR2 SVGAGI (reference sequence). The CDR3 nucleotides read TGTGCCAGCAGTTACCTAGCGGGGCCCAACAATGAGCAGTTCTTC. Protein: CASSYLAGPNNEQFF.

The V gene is TRBV5-1, the J gene TRBJ2-3; TRBD2 agrees at 14 bases. The CDR3 runs to 17 residues. Losses at the gene ends were 4 bases for V and 3 bases for J; bases not matched to a gene: 7. Germline CDR1 reads SGHRS; CDR2 reads YFSETQ. CDR3 amino acids: CASSLQGTSGRTDTQYF. CDR3 coding DNA: TGCGCCAGCAGCCTACAGGGGACTAGCGGGAGAACAGATACGCAGTATTTT.

This rearrangement joins TRBV7-2 to TRBJ2-1; tentative D call: TRBD2 (6 bases). The CDR3 has 15 amino acids. The V end lost 0 bases, the J end lost 5 bases, and 11 bases lay between the germline ends. The V gene's germline CDR1 is SGHTA and CDR2 FQGNSA. This CDR3 reads CASSLASGRNNEQFF. The CDR3 DNA sequence: TGTGCCAGCAGCTTAGCTAGCGGACGTAACAATGAGCAGTTCTTC.

This chain links TRBV4-3 with TRBJ2-1; weak D call: TRBD1 (7 bases). This CDR3 region has 15 residues. CDR1 and CDR2 from the germline V gene are LGHNA and YSLEER. Trimming took 0 bases from V and 9 from J, leaving 15 bases between them. The CDR3 reads CASSQEWRGRVEQFF. In DNA form, the CDR3 reads TGCGCCAGCAGCCAAGAATGGAGGGGGCGGGTTGAGCAGTTCTTC.

This chain links TRBV11-2 with TRBJ2-1, with D maybe TRBD1 (5 bases). Trimming took off 5 bases at V and 9 bases at J, with 26 bases between the two ends. The V gene's germline CDR1 is SGHAT and CDR2 FQNNGV. The CDR3 is made up of 17 amino acids. The CDR3 region is CASSPIVGLPWMVEQFF. Here the CDR3 DNA reads TGTGCCAGCAGCCCGATCGTGGGGCTTCCTTGGATGGTTGAGCAGTTCTTC.

The rearrangement links TRBV7-3 to TRBJ2-1, with 8 nucleotides matching TRBD2. V shed 3 bases and J 8 bases; nucleotides not matched to a gene: 15. The CDR3 consists of 17 residues. CDR1 is SGHTA, CDR2 FQGTGA, per germline. CDR3 loop: CASSLKTSGRLSDEQFF. The CDR3 DNA reads TGTGCCAGCAGCTTGAAAACTAGCGGACGTCTTAGCGATGAGCAGTTCTTC.

V usage is TRBV6-6 and J usage is TRBJ1-1; 7 bases are shared with TRBD1. The ends lost 6 bases at V and 0 bases at J; junction bases unmatched: 4. CDR3 size: 14 residues. Germline V gives CDR1 MNHNY, CDR2 SVGAGI (reference sequence). The chain's CDR3 is CASRQGTLNTEAFF. Written as DNA, the CDR3 is TGTGCCAGCAGACAGGGGACCCTGAACACTGAAGCTTTCTTT.

V usage is TRBV5-1 and J usage is TRBJ1-4; 7 nucleotides line up with TRBD1. This CDR3 has 14 amino acids. Losses at the gene ends were 4 bases for V and 10 bases for J; bases not matched to a gene: 10. Germline V gives CDR1 SGHRS, CDR2 YFSETQ. DNA of the CDR3: TGCGCCAGCAGCCCGGGACAGCCTGAGGGAAAACTGTTTTTT. Translating it yields CASSPGQPEGKLFF.

The rearrangement uses TRBV7-6 and TRBJ2-5; the match to TRBD2 covers 12 bases. The CDR3 spans 18 residues. Germline CDR1 reads SGHVS; CDR2 reads FNYEAQ. V lost 3 bases, J lost 7 bases, and 15 bases stayed unmatched. This chain's CDR3 is CASSFNLPTSGRPVTQYF. CDR3 in DNA: TGTGCCAGCAGCTTCAACCTCCCTACTAGCGGGAGGCCGGTGACCCAGTACTTC.